The entry below gives a single TCR beta chain sequence along with its context. This specimen belongs to a study of technical replicates of blood from a few donors. The CDR3 sequence is 19 residues long. J was trimmed by 0 bases and V by 5 bases; bases with no gene match: 10. Germline assignment: CDR1 LNHDA and CDR2 SQIVND (reference sequence). Produced via immunoSEQ multiplex PCR; TCRdb's table is partial and in-frame only. There are tens of thousands of clones in the sample; 90% to 97% occur only once, and 0.35% to 0.5% lies in the top ten. The TCR sequence derives from a human donor in good health. The genes are TRBV19 and TRBJ2-3, with 14 bases identical to TRBD2. Sequencing used T cells isolated from PBMCs. CDR3 DNA: TGTGCCAGTAGTCGGAGGGGGACTAGCGGGAGTTCTAGCACAGATACGCAGTATTTT. Protein product: CASSRRGTSGSSSTDTQYF.